This T cell receptor beta chain was obtained from a study of cytomegalovirus exposure and HLA in healthy donors. Broader study findings: Being productive about 90% or about 30% of the time was typical of most TCR beta V segments in an earlier analysis. Among TCR beta chains of equal frequency, HLA-associated ones were more clonally expanded in a later analysis. In vitro confirmation showed a few CMV-associated chains to be CMV antigen specific.

This CDR3 region has 16 residues. Germline V gene sequence: CDR1 MNHNS, CDR2 SASEGT. With 1 base clipped from V and 4 bases from J, the junction kept 5 bases outside the gene matches. This PCR relied on a set of 60 Vbeta primers and 13 Jbeta primers. Repertoires were generated with immunoSEQ multiplex PCR, while TCRdb's copy carries only in-frame clones and drops some. The sample includes some 120,000 clones, about three quarters seen only once; the top ten take roughly 1.1%. As for this clone: Its antigen remains unidentified.

Material for sequencing was PBMCs. V usage is TRBV6-1 and J usage is TRBJ2-1; 9 nucleotides line up with TRBD1. This receptor was identified in a woman aged 25 to 39 in good health and CMV-seronegative. The CDR3 loop is CASSEEWTGVYNEQFF. The DNA for the CDR3 is TGTGCCAGCAGTGAAGAGTGGACAGGGGTTTACAATGAGCAGTTCTTC.